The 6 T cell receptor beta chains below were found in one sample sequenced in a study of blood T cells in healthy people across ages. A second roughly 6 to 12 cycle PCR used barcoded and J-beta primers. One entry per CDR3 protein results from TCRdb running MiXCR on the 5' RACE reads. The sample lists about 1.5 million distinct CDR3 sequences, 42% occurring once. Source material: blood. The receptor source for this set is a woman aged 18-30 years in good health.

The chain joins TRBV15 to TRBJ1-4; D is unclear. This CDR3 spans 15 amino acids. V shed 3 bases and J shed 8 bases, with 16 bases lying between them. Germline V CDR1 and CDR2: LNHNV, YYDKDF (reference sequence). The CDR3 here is CATSRGKREVEKLFF. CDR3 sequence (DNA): TGTGCCACCAGCAGGGGGAAAAGGGAAGTGGAAAAACTGTTTTTT.

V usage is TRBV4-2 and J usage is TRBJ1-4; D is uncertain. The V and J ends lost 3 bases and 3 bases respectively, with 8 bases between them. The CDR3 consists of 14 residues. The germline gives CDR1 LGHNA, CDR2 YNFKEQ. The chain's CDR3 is CASSQRAANEKLFF. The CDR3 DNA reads TGTGCCAGCAGCCAGAGGGCCGCTAATGAAAAACTGTTTTTT.

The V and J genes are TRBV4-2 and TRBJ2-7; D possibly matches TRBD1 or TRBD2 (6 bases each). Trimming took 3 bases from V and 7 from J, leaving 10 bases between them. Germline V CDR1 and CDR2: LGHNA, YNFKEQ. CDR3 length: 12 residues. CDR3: CASSHAGHEQYF. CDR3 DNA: TGTGCCAGCAGCCACGCGGGACATGAGCAGTACTTC.

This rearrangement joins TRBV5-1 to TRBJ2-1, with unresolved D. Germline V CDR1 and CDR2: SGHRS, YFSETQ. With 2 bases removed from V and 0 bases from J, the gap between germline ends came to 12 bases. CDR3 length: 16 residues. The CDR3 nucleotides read TGCGCCAGCAGCTTAACATCACAGAGCTCCTACAATGAGCAGTTCTTC. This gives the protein CASSLTSQSSYNEQFF.

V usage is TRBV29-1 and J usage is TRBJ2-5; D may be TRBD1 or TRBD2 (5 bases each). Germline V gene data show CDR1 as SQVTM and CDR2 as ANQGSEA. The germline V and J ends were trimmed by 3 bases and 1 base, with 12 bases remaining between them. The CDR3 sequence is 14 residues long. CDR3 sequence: CSVDSRGLQETQYF. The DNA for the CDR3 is TGCAGCGTTGATTCCCGGGGCCTCCAAGAGACCCAGTACTTC.

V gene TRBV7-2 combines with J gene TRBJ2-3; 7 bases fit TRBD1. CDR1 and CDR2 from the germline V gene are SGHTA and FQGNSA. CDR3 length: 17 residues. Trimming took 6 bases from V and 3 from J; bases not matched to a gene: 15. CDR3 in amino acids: CASRSWTGSRGTDTQYF. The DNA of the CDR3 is TGTGCCAGCAGATCCTGGACAGGTTCTAGAGGTACAGATACGCAGTATTTT.